Listed below are T cell receptor beta chains from one sample, sequenced in a study of T cells in Graves' hyperthyroidism and ophthalmopathy. Using its own MiXCR run on the multiplex PCR reads, TCRdb lists one record per CDR3 protein. The sample has 500,000 or so distinct CDR3 sequences, roughly 15% seen once. Source material: blood. The receptor set was obtained from a young woman with Graves' ophthalmopathy. CDR3s include the opening cysteine and the closing phenylalanine or tryptophan. A D gene is named only where the DNA matches it firmly. Clone size, where shown, is once, few, many, or a class for clones that have expanded.

V: TRBV7-6
size: NA
D: NA
J: TRBJ2-7
CDR3: CASSLVVSSYEQYF
DNA: TGTGCCAGCAGCTTAGTTGTTAGCTCCTACGAGCAGTACTTC

V: TRBV10-3
size: many
D: TRBD2
J: TRBJ2-1
CDR3: CAISQREYNEQFF
DNA: TGTGCCATCAGTCAGCGGGAGTACAATGAGCAGTTCTTC

V: TRBV28
size: few
D: NA
J: TRBJ2-1
CDR3: CASSLASSLGEQFF
DNA: TGTGCCAGCAGTTTAGCTAGCTCGCTCGGTGAGCAGTTCTTC

V: TRBV28
size: many
D: NA
J: TRBJ2-3
CDR3: CASTRLDSLLTDTQYF
DNA: TGTGCCAGCACCCGGCTAGACAGCCTTCTCACAGATACGCAGTATTTT

V: TRBV9
size: few
D: NA
J: TRBJ2-5
CDR3: CASSSGSSETQYF
DNA: TGTGCCAGCAGCTCCGGGAGTTCAGAGACCCAGTACTTC

V: TRBV28
size: many
D: NA
J: TRBJ2-3
CDR3: CASSFVAGTDTQYF
DNA: TGTGCCAGCAGTTTCGTAGCGGGCACAGATACGCAGTATTTT

V: TRBV5-1
size: few
D: TRBD1
J: TRBJ2-1
CDR3: CASSPGTGGHEQFF
DNA: TGCGCCAGCAGCCCCGGGACAGGGGGACATGAGCAGTTCTTC

V: TRBV7-9
size: many
D: NA
J: TRBJ2-7
CDR3: CASSPPGGRDEQYF
DNA: TGTGCCAGCAGCCCCCCCGGGGGGCGAGACGAGCAGTACTTC

V: TRBV2
size: many
D: NA
J: TRBJ1-5
CDR3: CASSEDRGNSNQPQHF
DNA: TGTGCCAGCAGTGAAGATCGAGGAAATAGCAATCAGCCCCAGCATTTT

V: TRBV28
size: many
D: NA
J: TRBJ1-1
CDR3: CASSLPTGNTEAFF
DNA: TGTGCCAGCAGTTTACCGACAGGGAACACTGAAGCTTTCTTT

V: TRBV30
size: NA
D: TRBD1
J: TRBJ1-6
CDR3: CAWSVRLQGQAGGSPLHF
DNA: TGTGCCTGGAGTGTACGCCTACAAGGACAGGCCGGGGGGTCACCCCTCCACTTT

V: TRBV30
size: many
D: NA
J: TRBJ2-7
CDR3: CAWSTGQPTYEQYF
DNA: TGTGCCTGGAGTACAGGACAGCCGACCTACGAGCAGTACTTC

V: TRBV7-2
size: few
D: NA
J: TRBJ1-6
CDR3: CASSSGQSYNSPLHF
DNA: TGTGCCAGCAGCTCAGGGCAGAGCTATAATTCACCCCTCCACTTT

V: TRBV20-1
size: few
D: NA
J: TRBJ1-2
CDR3: CSASQPNYGYTF
DNA: TGCAGTGCTAGCCAGCCTAACTATGGCTACACCTTC

V: TRBV5-1
size: few
D: TRBD1
J: TRBJ1-5
CDR3: CASSRPGGSNQPQHF
DNA: TGCGCCAGCAGCCGACCAGGGGGAAGCAATCAGCCCCAGCATTTT

V: TRBV30
size: many
D: NA
J: TRBJ1-1
CDR3: CAWSVAVFTEAFF
DNA: TGTGCCTGGAGTGTTGCTGTTTTCACTGAAGCTTTCTTT

V: TRBV4-3
size: few
D: TRBD2
J: TRBJ2-1
CDR3: CASSQTTSGRYEQFF
DNA: TGCGCCAGCAGCCAAACGACTAGCGGGAGGTATGAGCAGTTCTTC

V: TRBV5-1
size: few
D: TRBD1
J: TRBJ1-2
CDR3: CASSLEPGQGVWNGYTF
DNA: TGCGCCAGCAGCTTGGAGCCGGGACAGGGGGTTTGGAATGGCTACACCTTC

V: TRBV9
size: many
D: TRBD1
J: TRBJ1-1
CDR3: CASSVTGESPEAFF
DNA: TGTGCCAGCAGCGTAACAGGGGAAAGCCCTGAAGCTTTCTTT

V: TRBV20-1
size: NA
D: NA
J: TRBJ2-1
CDR3: CSATQTVKYNEQFF
DNA: TGCAGTGCCACTCAGACAGTAAAATACAATGAGCAGTTCTTC

V: TRBV3-1
size: NA
D: TRBD2
J: TRBJ2-5
CDR3: CASSHYPSGQETQYF
DNA: TGTGCCAGCAGCCACTACCCTAGCGGCCAAGAGACCCAGTACTTC

V: TRBV5-1
size: few
D: NA
J: TRBJ2-3
CDR3: CASSLGTRSISTDTQYF
DNA: TGCGCCAGCAGCTTGGGGACAAGGTCAATAAGCACAGATACGCAGTATTTT

V: TRBV9
size: NA
D: NA
J: TRBJ2-3
CDR3: CASSGGMGDTQYF
DNA: TGTGCCAGCAGCGGCGGGATGGGAGATACGCAGTATTTT

V: TRBV19
size: NA
D: NA
J: TRBJ1-3
CDR3: CASSTFRDSGNTIYF
DNA: TGTGCCAGTAGTACGTTCCGGGACTCTGGAAACACCATATATTTT

V: TRBV30
size: few
D: TRBD2
J: TRBJ2-5
CDR3: CARSSGGDQETQYF
DNA: TGTGCCCGCTCTAGCGGGGGAGACCAAGAGACCCAGTACTTC

V: TRBV12-3/TRBV12-4
size: many
D: TRBD1
J: TRBJ1-2
CDR3: CASSLTGWGYTF
DNA: TGTGCCAGCAGTTTGACAGGGTGGGGCTACACCTTC

V: TRBV5-1
size: few
D: NA
J: TRBJ2-3
CDR3: CASSLLAVSTDTQYF
DNA: TGCGCCAGCAGCTTGTTAGCGGTTAGCACAGATACGCAGTATTTT

V: TRBV20-1
size: few
D: TRBD2
J: TRBJ2-1
CDR3: CSARAPAGVRNEQFF
DNA: TGCAGTGCTAGGGCCCCGGCGGGAGTACGCAATGAGCAGTTCTTC

V: TRBV24-1
size: many
D: TRBD1
J: TRBJ1-2
CDR3: CATSPDRGNIYGYTF
DNA: TGTGCCACCTCCCCCGACAGGGGGAACATCTATGGCTACACCTTC

V: TRBV12-3/TRBV12-4
size: many
D: TRBD1
J: TRBJ1-4
CDR3: CASSTGTGNEKLFF
DNA: TGTGCCAGCAGTACCGGGACAGGGAATGAAAAACTGTTTTTT

V: TRBV7-9
size: many
D: NA
J: TRBJ2-3
CDR3: CASSLARSTDTQYF
DNA: TGTGCCAGCAGCTTAGCACGTAGCACAGATACGCAGTATTTT

V: TRBV5-1
size: few
D: NA
J: TRBJ2-5
CDR3: CASSFTRQETQYF
DNA: TGCGCCAGCAGCTTTACCAGACAAGAGACCCAGTACTTC

V: TRBV28
size: many
D: NA
J: TRBJ2-1
CDR3: CASSPPDLTYNEQFF
DNA: TGTGCCAGCAGTCCACCCGACTTAACCTACAATGAGCAGTTCTTC

V: TRBV7-9
size: few
D: NA
J: TRBJ1-1
CDR3: CASSSGTNDEAFF
DNA: TGTGCCAGCAGCTCCGGGACGAACGACGAAGCTTTCTTT

V: TRBV4-1
size: many
D: NA
J: TRBJ2-7
CDR3: CASSQVVSNPSYEQYF
DNA: TGCGCCAGCAGCCAAGTGGTGAGCAACCCCAGCTACGAGCAGTACTTC

V: TRBV29-1
size: NA
D: NA
J: TRBJ2-5
CDR3: CSVEGGGGDGETQYF
DNA: TGCAGCGTTGAGGGGGGTGGTGGCGACGGAGAGACCCAGTACTTC

V: TRBV30
size: NA
D: TRBD2
J: TRBJ2-1
CDR3: CAWGGLAGEGEQFF
DNA: TGTGCCTGGGGCGGACTAGCGGGGGAGGGGGAGCAGTTCTTC

V: TRBV6-1
size: NA
D: TRBD1
J: TRBJ1-5
CDR3: CASREGTGSQPQHF
DNA: TGTGCCAGCAGGGAAGGGACAGGGAGTCAGCCCCAGCATTTT

V: TRBV6-1
size: NA
D: NA
J: TRBJ1-1
CDR3: CASSPGARNTEAFF
DNA: TGTGCCAGCAGCCCCGGGGCCAGGAACACTGAAGCTTTCTTT

V: TRBV5-6
size: NA
D: TRBD1
J: TRBJ1-1
CDR3: CASSAGQGWTEAFF
DNA: TGTGCCAGTAGTGCGGGACAGGGGTGGACTGAAGCTTTCTTT

V: TRBV3-1
size: NA
D: TRBD2
J: TRBJ2-7
CDR3: CASSQSSGVYEQYF
DNA: TGTGCCAGCAGCCAATCTAGCGGGGTCTACGAGCAGTACTTC

V: TRBV19
size: few
D: TRBD2
J: TRBJ2-1
CDR3: CASSIPRGAGVGNEQFF
DNA: TGTGCCAGTAGTATTCCCCGTGGAGCGGGAGTTGGCAATGAGCAGTTCTTC

V: TRBV29-1
size: NA
D: NA
J: TRBJ2-7
CDR3: CSVEADSYEQYF
DNA: TGCAGCGTTGAAGCGGACAGCTACGAGCAGTACTTC